This is a list of T cell receptor beta chains from one sample in a study of shared clonotypes between healthy human individuals. The table came from immunoSEQ multiplex PCR; TCRdb's copy has only in-frame clones and leaves some out. The top ten clones hold over 0.12% of a sample with millions of clones, over 85% of them seen once. Sequenced sample: naive CD4+ T cells sorted from blood. These receptor sequences come from a man aged 18-30 years in good health. Both conserved end residues are trimmed from each CDR3. Each record gives: J gene, V gene, CDR3 protein.

J gene: TRBJ2-5; V gene: TRBV4-1; CDR3 protein: ASSRGIKDQETQY
J gene: TRBJ1-1; V gene: TRBV11-3; CDR3 protein: ASSLGMNTEAF
J gene: TRBJ2-5; V gene: TRBV10-3; CDR3 protein: AISDLAGKETQY
J gene: TRBJ2-2; V gene: TRBV5-4; CDR3 protein: ASRRNQGTGELF
J gene: TRBJ2-1; V gene: TRBV5-1; CDR3 protein: ASSPPQGGYNEQF
J gene: TRBJ1-2; V gene: TRBV20-1; CDR3 protein: SARVGYGYT
J gene: TRBJ1-3; V gene: TRBV5-1; CDR3 protein: ASSSGQGNTIY
J gene: TRBJ1-5; V gene: TRBV5-6; CDR3 protein: ASSLGGTTAQH
J gene: TRBJ2-7; V gene: TRBV5-1; CDR3 protein: ASSLEQGSYEQY
J gene: TRBJ2-7; V gene: TRBV5-6; CDR3 protein: ASSLVPYEQY
J gene: TRBJ2-7; V gene: TRBV27; CDR3 protein: ASSLTLGLDLSYEQY
J gene: TRBJ2-5; V gene: TRBV5-4; CDR3 protein: ASRGGLLETQY
J gene: TRBJ2-1; V gene: TRBV7-9; CDR3 protein: ASSWRRSSNNEQF